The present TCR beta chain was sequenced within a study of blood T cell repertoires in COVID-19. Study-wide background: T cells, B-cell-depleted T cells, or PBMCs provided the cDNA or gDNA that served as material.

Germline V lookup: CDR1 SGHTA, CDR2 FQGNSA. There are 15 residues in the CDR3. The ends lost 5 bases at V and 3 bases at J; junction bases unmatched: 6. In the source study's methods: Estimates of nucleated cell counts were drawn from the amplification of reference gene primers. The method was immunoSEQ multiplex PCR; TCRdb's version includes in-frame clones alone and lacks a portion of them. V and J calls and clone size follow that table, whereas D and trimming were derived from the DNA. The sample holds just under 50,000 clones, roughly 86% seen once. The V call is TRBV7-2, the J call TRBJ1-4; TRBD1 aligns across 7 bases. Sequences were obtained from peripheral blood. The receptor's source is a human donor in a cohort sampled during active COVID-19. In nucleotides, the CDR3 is TGTGCCAGCAGCCAGAGACAGGGATCTAATGAAAAACTGTTTTTT. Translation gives CASSQRQGSNEKLFF.